One sample yielded the 25 T cell receptor beta chains listed below, sequenced in a study of blood T cell repertoires in COVID-19. Profiled with immunoSEQ multiplex PCR; TCRdb holds only in-frame clones, not every one. This sample yields over 90,000 clones, of which about nine tenths are seen a single time; approximately 5.1% belongs to the top ten. The sample taken for sequencing was peripheral blood. Receptor source: a middle-aged man with acute or convalescent COVID-19.

This chain connects TRBV5-4 to TRBJ1-3; TRBD1 aligns across 7 bases. The germline V gene has CDR1 SGHNT and CDR2 YYREEE (reference sequence). This CDR3 region has 15 residues. With 4 bases clipped from V and 4 bases from J, the junction kept 8 bases outside the gene matches. The CDR3 sequence: CASSTGQASGNTIYF. CDR3 sequence (DNA): TGTGCCAGCAGCACCGGACAGGCTTCGGGAAACACCATATATTTT.

The genes are TRBV5-6 and TRBJ2-2; 7 nucleotides match TRBD2. The germline gives CDR1 SGHDT, CDR2 YYEEEE. The CDR3 extends over 16 amino acids. V gave up 5 bases and J gave up 3 bases; unmatched junction bases: 10. In nucleotides, the CDR3 is TGTGCCAGCAGTCGTTGGACTAGTAGGGACACCGGGGAGCTGTTTTTT. As protein: CASSRWTSRDTGELFF.

The chain couples TRBV5-4 to TRBJ2-7, with 7 bases fitting TRBD1. From germline, CDR1 is SGHNT and CDR2 YYREEE (reference sequence). After removal of 0 bases from V and 6 bases from J, the junction contained 12 bases not matched to a gene. The CDR3 runs to 16 residues. Written as DNA, the CDR3 is TGTGCCAGCAGCTTGGCCCCGGCAGGGGGTATCGGCGAGCAGTACTTC. Its translation is CASSLAPAGGIGEQYF.

The genes are TRBV9 and TRBJ1-1, with 7 positions matching TRBD1. CDR1 and CDR2 (germline): SGDLS, YYNGEE. The CDR3 consists of 16 residues. Trimming at V came to 3 bases and at J to 1 base, leaving 9 bases not matched to a gene. CDR3 protein: CASSGRGAEWNTEAFF. The CDR3 region has the DNA TGTGCCAGCAGCGGCAGGGGGGCTGAGTGGAACACTGAAGCTTTCTTT.

This sequence joins TRBV3-1 (or the pseudogene TRBV3-2) and TRBJ1-5; D uncertain. Trimming removed 0 bases from V and 0 bases from J, with 18 bases in between. Per the germline V gene, CDR1 is LGHDT and CDR2 is YNNKEL (reference sequence). CDR3 size: 19 residues. DNA of the CDR3: TGTGCCAGCAGCCAAGATCTTCCGGTGTTTACTACTAGCAATCAGCCCCAGCATTTT. Residues: CASSQDLPVFTTSNQPQHF.

V usage is TRBV4-1 and J usage is TRBJ2-2; 8 nucleotides align to TRBD2. V lost 1 base and J lost 1; bases outside the gene matches: 11. Germline V lookup: CDR1 MGHRA, CDR2 YSYEKL. This CDR3 spans 19 amino acids. CDR3 residues: CASSQAWGGAGENTGELFF. The CDR3 coding sequence is TGCGCCAGCAGCCAAGCTTGGGGTGGAGCGGGGGAGAACACCGGGGAGCTGTTTTTT.

The chain links TRBV24-1 to TRBJ2-5; D is perhaps TRBD1 (6 bases). V shed 4 bases and J shed 3 bases, with 11 bases lying between them. In germline, CDR1 is KGHDR, CDR2 SFDVKD. This CDR3 spans 14 amino acids. CDR3 sequence (DNA): TGTGCCACCAGTGACAGGACAGAAAAAGAGACCCAGTACTTC. Protein sequence: CATSDRTEKETQYF.

This sequence joins TRBV6-5 and TRBJ1-1, with D uncertain. Trimming left V 5 bases short and J 0 bases short, with 13 bases between. CDR3 length: 15 amino acids. CDR1 and CDR2 (germline): MNHEY, SVGAGI. The CDR3 DNA follows: TGTGCCAGCAGTCCCCCCGGGAGCCTGAACACTGAAGCTTTCTTT. Encoded protein: CASSPPGSLNTEAFF.

The CDR3 loop reads CASSLGTTYQETQYF. In DNA form, the CDR3 reads TGTGCCAGCAGCTTGGGGACAACGTACCAAGAGACCCAGTACTTC. The rearrangement uses TRBV5-4 and TRBJ2-5; D might be TRBD1 (5 bases). V was clipped by 0 bases and J by 0 bases, with 9 bases between them. The germline V gene encodes CDR1 SGHNT and CDR2 YYREEE (reference sequence). This CDR3 is built from 15 residues.

The chain recombines TRBV24-1 with TRBJ2-2; TRBD1 matches at 12 bases. V dropped 12 bases and J dropped 4; count of bases not matched to a gene: 5. Germline V gene lookup returns CDR1 KGHDR and CDR2 SFDVKD. This CDR3 region has 14 residues. In nucleotides, the CDR3 is TGTGCCCCCCGGGACAGGGGGCTCACCGGGGAGCTGTTTTTT. As protein: CAPRDRGLTGELFF.

The chain combines TRBV4-3 with TRBJ2-2, with D maybe TRBD2 (5 bases). The germline V gene encodes CDR1 LGHNA and CDR2 YSLEER. The CDR3 is 13 amino acids. The ends were cut back, 4 bases at V and 5 bases at J, with 8 bases in the middle. The DNA for the CDR3 is TGCGCCAGCAGCCGGACTGGGACCGGGGAGCTGTTTTTT. Translated, it gives CASSRTGTGELFF.

The rearrangement links TRBV12-3 or TRBV12-4 to TRBJ1-2; 7 nucleotides match TRBD1. The trim removed 6 bases at V and 4 bases at J, leaving 5 bases unmatched. The CDR3 loop spans 13 amino acids. CDR3 nucleotides: TGTGCCAGCAGGACGGGACAGACCTATGGCTACACCTTC. It codes for CASRTGQTYGYTF.

The CDR3 DNA is TGTGCCAGCAGCTTGGGACTAGCGGAGTCCTACAATGAGCAGTTCTTC. Translation: CASSLGLAESYNEQFF. The chain uses TRBV11-3 and TRBJ2-1; TRBD2 matches 11 bases. V lost 3 bases, J lost 1 base, and 2 bases stayed unmatched. This CDR3 has 16 amino acids. Looked up from germline, CDR1 is SGHNT and CDR2 is YENEEA.

The V and J genes are TRBV19 and TRBJ2-5; TRBD1 matches 8 bases. From germline, CDR1 is LNHDA and CDR2 SQIVND (reference sequence). V lost 5 bases to trimming and J lost 5 bases; unmatched junction nucleotides: 7. The CDR3 extends over 14 amino acids. In DNA form, the CDR3 reads TGTGCCAGTAGTGGGGGACAGGTTTTGGAGACCCAGTACTTC. Translation: CASSGGQVLETQYF. Full variable domain (rest looked up from reference TRBV19 and TRBJ2-5): DGGITQSPKYLFRKEGQNVTLSCEQNLNHDAMYWYRQDPGQGLRLIYYSQIVNDFQKGDIAEGYSVSREKKESFPLTVTSAQKNPTAFYLCASSGGQVLETQYFGPGTRLLVL.

This chain uses TRBV7-8 with TRBJ2-1; 9 bases match TRBD2. V trimming: 5 bases; J trimming: 6 bases; junction bases outside the gene matches: 11. The CDR3 is made up of 16 amino acids. Germline V lookup: CDR1 SGHVS, CDR2 FQNEAQ. The CDR3 is CASSPWDSGRGNEQFF. CDR3 nucleotides: TGTGCCAGCAGCCCATGGGATAGCGGGAGAGGCAATGAGCAGTTCTTC.

This chain connects TRBV9 to TRBJ2-5, with 7 bases lining up with TRBD2. The CDR3 is 17 residues long. V gave up 3 bases and J gave up 1 base; unmatched junction bases: 12. Germline CDR1 is SGDLS and CDR2 is YYNGEE. As DNA, the CDR3 is TGTGCCAGCAGCGCCCCCATTTCGGGGGGAGTCCAAGAGACCCAGTACTTC. Its translation is CASSAPISGGVQETQYF.

The chain is built from TRBV30 and TRBJ2-5, with 7 bases identical to TRBD2. J gave up 4 bases and V 0 bases, and 2 bases lay outside the gene matches. This CDR3 comprises 13 residues. Germline CDR1 and CDR2: GTSNPN and SVGIG (reference sequence). The CDR3: CAWSVSGAETQYF. CDR3 DNA: TGTGCCTGGAGTGTAAGCGGGGCAGAGACCCAGTACTTC.

The chain recombines TRBV12-3 or TRBV12-4 with TRBJ2-7, with 7 bases lining up with TRBD1. Unmatched junction bases numbered 5, after V lost 7 bases and J lost 5 bases. The CDR3 totals 12 residues. The CDR3 nucleotides are TGTGCCAGCAACAACAGGGGCCACGAGCAGTACTTC. Amino acids: CASNNRGHEQYF.

The V call is TRBV9, the J call TRBJ1-4; D uncertain. Germline CDR1 reads SGDLS; CDR2 reads YYNGEE. The CDR3 has 15 residues. V shed 3 bases and J shed 4 bases, with 13 bases lying between them. The CDR3 here is CASSATLALNEKLFF. DNA of the CDR3: TGTGCCAGCAGCGCGACACTCGCTCTTAATGAAAAACTGTTTTTT.

The gene calls are TRBV6-5 and TRBJ2-1, with 9 bases aligning to TRBD2. V shed 7 bases and J 0 bases; nucleotides not matched to a gene: 4. Germline CDR1 and CDR2: MNHEY and SVGAGI. The CDR3 runs 15 residues. The CDR3 coding sequence is TGTGCCAGCACCCAACTAGCGGGCTCCTACAATGAGCAGTTCTTC. As protein: CASTQLAGSYNEQFF.

This chain links TRBV19 with TRBJ2-7; tentative D call: TRBD1 (5 bases). This CDR3 is built from 13 residues. From germline, CDR1 is LNHDA and CDR2 SQIVND (reference sequence). Between the trimmed V and J ends, which lost 4 bases and 2 bases, there was a span of 9 bases. The CDR3 DNA is TGTGCCAGTAGTAGACAGTACACCTACGAGCAGTACTTC. Translating it yields CASSRQYTYEQYF. Based on the CDR3 plus reference TRBV19 and TRBJ2-7, the full variable domain is DGGITQSPKYLFRKEGQNVTLSCEQNLNHDAMYWYRQDPGQGLRLIYYSQIVNDFQKGDIAEGYSVSREKKESFPLTVTSAQKNPTAFYLCASSRQYTYEQYFGPGTRLTVT.

This clone was found once. The chain uses TRBV19 and TRBJ1-6; no reliable D call. Between the trimmed V and J ends, which lost 7 bases and 0 bases, there was a span of 16 bases. This CDR3 has 17 residues. CDR1 is LNHDA and CDR2 is SQIVND in the germline V gene (reference sequence). CDR3 residues: CASTPGVQSSYNSPLHF. In DNA form, the CDR3 reads TGTGCCAGTACCCCCGGGGTTCAGAGCTCCTATAATTCACCCCTCCACTTT.

This chain connects TRBV11-2 to TRBJ2-1; TRBD1 matches 9 bases. CDR1 and CDR2 from the germline V gene are SGHAT and FQNNGV. The CDR3 has 15 residues. V lost 6 bases and J lost 5; bases outside the gene matches: 8. The CDR3: CASSFGQGHHNEQFF. CDR3 bases: TGTGCCAGCAGTTTCGGACAGGGGCACCACAATGAGCAGTTCTTC.

This chain links TRBV7-8 with TRBJ1-5; no clear D gene. Trimming stripped 2 bases from V and 9 bases from J, with 17 bases between. Germline-derived CDR1 and CDR2 are SGHVS and FQNEAQ. The CDR3 covers 15 residues. The CDR3 region is CASSLTAKFESPQHF. The CDR3 nucleotides are TGTGCCAGCAGCTTAACTGCGAAATTTGAATCGCCCCAGCATTTT.

The J gene is TRBJ2-2, the V gene TRBV29-1; tentatively, D is TRBD1 (5 bases). The CDR3 totals 13 residues. In germline, CDR1 is SQVTM, CDR2 ANQGSEA. V lost 7 bases to trimming and J lost 3 bases, with 12 bases between them. The CDR3 spells CSALRAYTGELFF. Written as DNA, the CDR3 is TGCAGCGCCCTCAGGGCCTACACCGGGGAGCTGTTTTTT.